This TCR beta chain emerged from a study of human thymus T cells. Having corrective surgery for congenital heart defects, healthy Finnish infants were the ones who donated. No fixed cell number was used; all available blood leukocytes supplied DNA. The method was immunoSEQ multiplex PCR; TCRdb's version includes in-frame clones alone and lacks a portion of them. The sample contains 35,000 to 55,000 clones, over 85% of which appear only once. The CDR3 runs to 17 residues. Germline-derived CDR1 and CDR2 are LNHDA and SQIVND (reference sequence). V trimming: 5 bases; J trimming: 0 bases; junction bases outside the gene matches: 6.

This clonotype was obtained from a boy in the first two years of life with a congenital heart defect but otherwise immunologically healthy. The rearrangement links TRBV19 to TRBJ2-1; TRBD2 matches 11 bases. The sample consisted of blood. For the CDR3, the DNA is TGTGCCAGTAGTGCTAGACTAGCGGGGATCTCCTACAATGAGCAGTTCTTC. Translated, it gives CASSARLAGISYNEQFF.